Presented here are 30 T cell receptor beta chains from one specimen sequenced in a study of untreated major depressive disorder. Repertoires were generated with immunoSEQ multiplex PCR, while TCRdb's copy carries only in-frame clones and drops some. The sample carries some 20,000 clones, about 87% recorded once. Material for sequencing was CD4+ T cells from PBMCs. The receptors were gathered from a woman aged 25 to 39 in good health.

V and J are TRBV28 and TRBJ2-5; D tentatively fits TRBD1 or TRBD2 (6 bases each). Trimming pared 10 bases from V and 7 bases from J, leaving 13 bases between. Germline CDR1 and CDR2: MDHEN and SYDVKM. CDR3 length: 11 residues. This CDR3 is CATQGRGTQYF. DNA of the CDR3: TGTGCCACCCAGGGGCGGGGGACCCAGTACTTC.

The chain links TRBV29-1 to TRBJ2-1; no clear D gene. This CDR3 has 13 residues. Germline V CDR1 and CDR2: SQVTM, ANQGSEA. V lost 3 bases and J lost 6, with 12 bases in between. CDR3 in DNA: TGCAGCGTTGAGGAGCCCCCCGGCAATGAGCAGTTCTTC. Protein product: CSVEEPPGNEQFF.

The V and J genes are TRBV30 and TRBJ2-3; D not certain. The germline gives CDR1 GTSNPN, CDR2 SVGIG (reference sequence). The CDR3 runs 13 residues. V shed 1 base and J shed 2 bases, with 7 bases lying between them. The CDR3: CAWSGGTTDTQYF. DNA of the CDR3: TGTGCCTGGAGTGGAGGCACCACAGATACGCAGTATTTT.

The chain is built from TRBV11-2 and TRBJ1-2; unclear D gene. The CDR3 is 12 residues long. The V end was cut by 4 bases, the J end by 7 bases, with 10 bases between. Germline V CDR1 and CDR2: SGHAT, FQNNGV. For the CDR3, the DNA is TGTGCCAGCAGCTGGGAGGGAGCTGGCTACACCTTC. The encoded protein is CASSWEGAGYTF. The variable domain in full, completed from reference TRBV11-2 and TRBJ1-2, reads EAGVAQSPRYKIIEKRQSVAFWCNPISGHATLYWYQQILGQGPKLLIQFQNNGVVDDSQLPKDRFSAERLKGVDSTLKIQPAKLEDSAVYLCASSWEGAGYTFGSGTRLTVV.

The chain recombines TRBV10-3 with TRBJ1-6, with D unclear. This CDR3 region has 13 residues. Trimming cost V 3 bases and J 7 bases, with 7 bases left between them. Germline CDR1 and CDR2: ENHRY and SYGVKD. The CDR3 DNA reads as TGTGCCATCAGTGAACAGTTCAATTCACCCCTCCACTTT. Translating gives CAISEQFNSPLHF.

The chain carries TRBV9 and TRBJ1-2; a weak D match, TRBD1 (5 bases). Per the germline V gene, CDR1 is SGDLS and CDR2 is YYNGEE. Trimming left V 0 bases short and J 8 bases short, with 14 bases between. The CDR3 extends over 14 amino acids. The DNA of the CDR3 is TGTGCCAGCAGCGTAGACTCGGGGGTAGGCGGCTACACCTTC. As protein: CASSVDSGVGGYTF.

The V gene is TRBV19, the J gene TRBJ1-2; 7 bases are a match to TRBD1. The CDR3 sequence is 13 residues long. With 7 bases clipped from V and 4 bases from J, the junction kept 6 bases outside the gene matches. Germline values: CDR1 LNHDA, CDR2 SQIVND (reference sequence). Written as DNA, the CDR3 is TGTGCCAGTACCCCTGACAGGGTCTATGGCTACACCTTC. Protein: CASTPDRVYGYTF. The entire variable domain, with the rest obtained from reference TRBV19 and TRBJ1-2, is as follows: DGGITQSPKYLFRKEGQNVTLSCEQNLNHDAMYWYRQDPGQGLRLIYYSQIVNDFQKGDIAEGYSVSREKKESFPLTVTSAQKNPTAFYLCASTPDRVYGYTFGSGTRLTVV.

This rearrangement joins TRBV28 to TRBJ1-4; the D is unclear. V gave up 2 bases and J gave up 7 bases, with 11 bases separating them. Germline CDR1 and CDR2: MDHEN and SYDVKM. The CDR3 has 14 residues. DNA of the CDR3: TGTGCCAGCAGTTTAAGCCAGGTTCGTGAAAAACTGTTTTTT. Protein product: CASSLSQVREKLFF.

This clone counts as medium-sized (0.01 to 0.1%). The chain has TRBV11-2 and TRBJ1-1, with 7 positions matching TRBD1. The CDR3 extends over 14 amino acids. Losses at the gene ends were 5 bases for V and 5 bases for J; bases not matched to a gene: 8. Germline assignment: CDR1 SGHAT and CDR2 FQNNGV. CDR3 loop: CASSLQQGRTEAFF. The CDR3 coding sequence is TGTGCCAGCAGCCTTCAACAGGGGAGGACTGAAGCTTTCTTT.

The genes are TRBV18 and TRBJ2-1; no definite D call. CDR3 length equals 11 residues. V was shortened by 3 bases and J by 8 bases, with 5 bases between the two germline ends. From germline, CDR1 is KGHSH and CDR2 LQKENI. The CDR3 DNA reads TGTGCCAGCTCACCGATGGATGAGCAGTTCTTC. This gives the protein CASSPMDEQFF.

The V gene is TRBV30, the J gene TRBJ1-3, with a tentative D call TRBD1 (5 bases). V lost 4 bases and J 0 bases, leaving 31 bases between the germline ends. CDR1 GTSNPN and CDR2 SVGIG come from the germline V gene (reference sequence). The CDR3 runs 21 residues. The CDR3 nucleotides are TGTGCCTGGACTTATTTTCGTGGGGATTTAACGGGGCCAAGCTCTGGAAACACCATATATTTT. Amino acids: CAWTYFRGDLTGPSSGNTIYF.

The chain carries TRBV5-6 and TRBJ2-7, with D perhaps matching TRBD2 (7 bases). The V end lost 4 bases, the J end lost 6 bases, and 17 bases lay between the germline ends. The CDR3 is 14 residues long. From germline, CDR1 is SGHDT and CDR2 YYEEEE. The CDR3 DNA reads TGTGCCAGCAGCCAACTGGGGGGGCTCTCCGAGCAGTACTTC. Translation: CASSQLGGLSEQYF.

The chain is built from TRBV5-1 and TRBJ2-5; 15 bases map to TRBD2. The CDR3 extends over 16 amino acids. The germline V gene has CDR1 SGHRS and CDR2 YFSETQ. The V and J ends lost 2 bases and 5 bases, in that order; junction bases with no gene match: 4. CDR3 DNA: TGCGCCAGCAGCTTCGGGACTAGCGGGGGGATGGAGACCCAGTACTTC. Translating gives CASSFGTSGGMETQYF.

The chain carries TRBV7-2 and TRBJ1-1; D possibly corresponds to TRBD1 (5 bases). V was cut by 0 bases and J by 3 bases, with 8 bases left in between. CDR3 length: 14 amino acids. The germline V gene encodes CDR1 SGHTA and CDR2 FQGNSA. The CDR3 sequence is CASSLARGYTEAFF. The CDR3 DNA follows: TGTGCCAGCAGCTTAGCGCGGGGGTACACTGAAGCTTTCTTT. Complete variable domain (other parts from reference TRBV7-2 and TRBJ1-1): GAGVSQSPSNKVTEKGKDVELRCDPISGHTALYWYRQSLGQGLEFLIYFQGNSAPDKSGLPSDRFSAERTGGSVSTLTIQRTQQEDSAVYLCASSLARGYTEAFFGQGTRLTVV.

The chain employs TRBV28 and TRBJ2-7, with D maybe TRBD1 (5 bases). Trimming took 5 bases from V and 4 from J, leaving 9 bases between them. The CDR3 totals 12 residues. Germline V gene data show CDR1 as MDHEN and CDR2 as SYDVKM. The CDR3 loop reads CASSQTAYEQYF. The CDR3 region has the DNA TGTGCCAGCAGTCAGACAGCGTACGAGCAGTACTTC.

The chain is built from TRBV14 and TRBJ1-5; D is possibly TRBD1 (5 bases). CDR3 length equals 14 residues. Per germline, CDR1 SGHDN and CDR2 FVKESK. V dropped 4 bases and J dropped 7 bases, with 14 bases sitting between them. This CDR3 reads CASSLGAVGQPQHF. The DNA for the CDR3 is TGTGCCAGCAGCCTAGGGGCCGTCGGACAGCCCCAGCATTTT.

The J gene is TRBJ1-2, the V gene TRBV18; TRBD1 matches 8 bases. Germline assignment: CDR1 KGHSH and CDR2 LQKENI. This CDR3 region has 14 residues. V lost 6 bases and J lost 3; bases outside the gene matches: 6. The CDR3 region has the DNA TGTGCCAGCTCCCGGGACAGGTGGGACTATGGCTACACCTTC. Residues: CASSRDRWDYGYTF. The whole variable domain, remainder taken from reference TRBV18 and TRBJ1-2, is NAGVMQNPRHLVRRRGQEARLRCSPMKGHSHVYWYRQLPEEGLKFMVYLQKENIIDESGMPKERFSAEFPKEGPSILRIQQVVRGDSAAYFCASSRDRWDYGYTFGSGTRLTVV.

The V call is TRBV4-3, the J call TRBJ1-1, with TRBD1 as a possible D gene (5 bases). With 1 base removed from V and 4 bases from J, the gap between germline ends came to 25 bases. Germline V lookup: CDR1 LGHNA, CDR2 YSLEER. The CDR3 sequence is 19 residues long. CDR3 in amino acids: CASSQAFTPGRGRVTEAFF. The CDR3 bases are TGCGCCAGCAGCCAAGCGTTCACGCCGGGGCGGGGGAGGGTCACTGAAGCTTTCTTT.

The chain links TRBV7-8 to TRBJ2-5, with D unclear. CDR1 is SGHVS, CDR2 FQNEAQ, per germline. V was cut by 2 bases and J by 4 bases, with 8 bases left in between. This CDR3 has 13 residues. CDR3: CASSLTIRETQYF. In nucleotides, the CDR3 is TGTGCCAGCAGCTTAACCATTCGAGAGACCCAGTACTTC.

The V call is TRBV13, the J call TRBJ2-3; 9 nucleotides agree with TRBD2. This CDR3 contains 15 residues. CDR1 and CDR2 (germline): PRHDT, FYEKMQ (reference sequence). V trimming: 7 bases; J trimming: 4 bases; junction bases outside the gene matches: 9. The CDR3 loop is CASTQRGEVSDTQYF. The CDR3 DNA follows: TGTGCCAGCACCCAGCGGGGGGAGGTGTCAGATACGCAGTATTTT.

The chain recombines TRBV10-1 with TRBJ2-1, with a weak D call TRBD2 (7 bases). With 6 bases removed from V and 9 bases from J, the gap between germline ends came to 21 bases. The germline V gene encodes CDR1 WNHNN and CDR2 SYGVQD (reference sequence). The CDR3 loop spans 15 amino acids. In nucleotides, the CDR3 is TGCGCCAGCAGCCCTCTGGGGGGGCGTAAGGGTGAGCAGTTCTTC. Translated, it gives CASSPLGGRKGEQFF.

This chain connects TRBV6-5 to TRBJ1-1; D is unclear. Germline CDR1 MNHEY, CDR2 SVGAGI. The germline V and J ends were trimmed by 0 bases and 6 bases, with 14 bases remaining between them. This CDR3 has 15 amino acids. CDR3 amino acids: CASSYSYSRTAEAFF. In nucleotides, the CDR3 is TGTGCCAGCAGTTACTCGTACTCCAGAACAGCTGAAGCTTTCTTT.

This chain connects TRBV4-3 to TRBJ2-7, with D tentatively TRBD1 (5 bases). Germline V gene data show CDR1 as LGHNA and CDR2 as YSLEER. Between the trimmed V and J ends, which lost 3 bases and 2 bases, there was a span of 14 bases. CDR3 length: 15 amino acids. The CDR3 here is CASSQTTVLTYEQYF. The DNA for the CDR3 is TGCGCCAGCAGCCAGACGACAGTTCTTACCTACGAGCAGTACTTC.

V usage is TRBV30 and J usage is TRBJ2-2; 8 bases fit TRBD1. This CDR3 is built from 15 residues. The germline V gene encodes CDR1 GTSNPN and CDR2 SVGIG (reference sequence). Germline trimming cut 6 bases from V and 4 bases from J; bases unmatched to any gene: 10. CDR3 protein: CACPSRQGITGELFF. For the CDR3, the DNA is TGTGCCTGCCCATCTCGACAGGGGATCACCGGGGAGCTGTTTTTT.

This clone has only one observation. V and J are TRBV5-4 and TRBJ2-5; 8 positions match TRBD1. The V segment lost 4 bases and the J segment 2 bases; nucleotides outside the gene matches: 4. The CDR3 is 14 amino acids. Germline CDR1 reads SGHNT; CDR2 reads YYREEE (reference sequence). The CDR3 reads CASSAQGAQETQYF. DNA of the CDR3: TGTGCCAGCAGCGCCCAGGGGGCGCAAGAGACCCAGTACTTC.

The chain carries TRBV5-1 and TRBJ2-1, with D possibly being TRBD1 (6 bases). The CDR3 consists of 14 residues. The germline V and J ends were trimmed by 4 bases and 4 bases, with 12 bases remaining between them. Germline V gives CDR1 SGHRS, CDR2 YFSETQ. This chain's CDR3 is CASSPFRGYNEQFF. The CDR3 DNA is TGCGCCAGCAGCCCCTTCAGGGGTTACAATGAGCAGTTCTTC.

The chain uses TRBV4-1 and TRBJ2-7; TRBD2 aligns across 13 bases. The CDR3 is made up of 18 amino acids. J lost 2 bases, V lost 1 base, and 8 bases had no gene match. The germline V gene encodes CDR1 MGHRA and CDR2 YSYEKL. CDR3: CASSQAPLAGGITYEQYF. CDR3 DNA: TGCGCCAGCAGCCAAGCCCCACTAGCGGGGGGGATTACCTACGAGCAGTACTTC.

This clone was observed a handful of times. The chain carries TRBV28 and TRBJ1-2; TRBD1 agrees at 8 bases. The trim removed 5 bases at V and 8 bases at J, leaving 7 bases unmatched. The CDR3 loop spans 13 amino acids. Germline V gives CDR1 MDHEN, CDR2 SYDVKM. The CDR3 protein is CASSAGGARGYTF. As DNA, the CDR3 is TGTGCCAGCAGTGCAGGGGGCGCGAGGGGCTACACCTTC.

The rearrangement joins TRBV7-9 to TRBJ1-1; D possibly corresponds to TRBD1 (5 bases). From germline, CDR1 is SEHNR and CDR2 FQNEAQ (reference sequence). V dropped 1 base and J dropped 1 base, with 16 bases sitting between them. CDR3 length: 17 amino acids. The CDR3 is CASSLGDIGDPNTEAFF. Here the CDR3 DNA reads TGTGCCAGCAGCTTAGGTGATATTGGGGACCCGAACACTGAAGCTTTCTTT.

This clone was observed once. CDR3: CASSPGISGSPLHF. In nucleotides, the CDR3 is TGTGCCAGCAGCCCCGGGATCAGTGGTTCACCCCTCCACTTT. The rearrangement links TRBV5-4 to TRBJ1-6; D gene ambiguous. Trimming removed 4 bases at V and 9 bases at J, with 14 bases between. Germline V gives CDR1 SGHNT, CDR2 YYREEE (reference sequence). This CDR3 contains 14 residues.